This TCR beta chain was sequenced during a study of memory CD4+ T cells and cytomegalovirus serostatus. Repertoires were generated with immunoSEQ multiplex PCR, while TCRdb's copy carries only in-frame clones and drops some. The sample has tens of thousands of clones, around four fifths seen once. The sort gate was single viable CD3+CD4+CD8-CD45RO+ cells for memory CD4+ T cells. V gave up 5 bases and J gave up 5 bases, with 20 bases separating them. CDR3 size: 16 residues. Germline-derived CDR1 and CDR2 are SSHAT and FNYEAQ (reference sequence). The sequenced material came from memory CD4+ T cells from blood. The chain is built from TRBV7-7 and TRBJ2-3, with D maybe TRBD2 (7 bases). The clonotype originates from an adult in good health and CMV-seronegative. The CDR3 here is CASSLGGRGGGDTQYF. Here the CDR3 DNA reads TGTGCCAGCAGCCTGGGGGGGCGGGGAGGTGGAGATACGCAGTATTTT.